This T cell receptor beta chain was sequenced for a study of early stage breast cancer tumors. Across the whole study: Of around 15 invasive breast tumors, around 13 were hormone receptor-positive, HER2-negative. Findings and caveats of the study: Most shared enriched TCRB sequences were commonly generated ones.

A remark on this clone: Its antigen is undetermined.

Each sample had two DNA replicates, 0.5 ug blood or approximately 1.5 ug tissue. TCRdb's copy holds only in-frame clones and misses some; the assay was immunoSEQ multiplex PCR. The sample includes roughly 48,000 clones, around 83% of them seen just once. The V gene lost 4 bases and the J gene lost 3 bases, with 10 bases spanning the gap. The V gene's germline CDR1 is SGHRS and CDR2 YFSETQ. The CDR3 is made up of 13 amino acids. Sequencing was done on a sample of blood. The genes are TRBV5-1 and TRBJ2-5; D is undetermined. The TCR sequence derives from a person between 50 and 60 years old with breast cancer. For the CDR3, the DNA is TGCGCCAGCAGCATAGCAGCGAAAGAGACCCAGTACTTC. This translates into CASSIAAKETQYF.